This T cell receptor beta chain was documented in a study of T-cell memory formation after mild COVID-19. This CDR3 comprises 13 residues. The V gene lost 0 bases and the J gene lost 6 bases, with 11 bases spanning the gap. In germline, CDR1 is DFQATT, CDR2 SNEGSKA (reference sequence). TCRdb called the 5' RACE reads again in MiXCR, with one record for every CDR3 protein. The table shows approximately 46,000 distinct CDR3 sequences, with 6% to 8.5% occurring only once. The TCR comes from an adult who had mild COVID-19 (a few samples of this study predate the infection). Cell type and time point are not known. V is TRBV20-1 and J is TRBJ1-2; no clear D. The sequenced material came from PBMCs or a T cell subset sorted from them (not recorded which). DNA for the CDR3: TGCAGTGCTAGAGATAACGTGGGGAATGGCTACACCTTC. Protein product: CSARDNVGNGYTF.